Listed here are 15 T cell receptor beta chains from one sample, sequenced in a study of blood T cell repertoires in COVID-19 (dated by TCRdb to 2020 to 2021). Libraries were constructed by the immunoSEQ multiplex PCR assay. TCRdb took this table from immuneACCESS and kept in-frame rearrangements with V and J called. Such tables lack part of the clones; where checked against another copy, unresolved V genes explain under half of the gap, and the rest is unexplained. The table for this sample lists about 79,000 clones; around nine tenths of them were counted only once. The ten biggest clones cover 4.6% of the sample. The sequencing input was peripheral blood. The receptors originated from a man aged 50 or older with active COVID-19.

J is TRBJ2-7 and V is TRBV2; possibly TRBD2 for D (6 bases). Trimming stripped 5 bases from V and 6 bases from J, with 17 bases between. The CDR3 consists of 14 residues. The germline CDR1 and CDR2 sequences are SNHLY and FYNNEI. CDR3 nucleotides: TGTGCCAGCAGTCTTAGACAGTGGGAGGCCGAGCAGTACTTC. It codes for CASSLRQWEAEQYF.

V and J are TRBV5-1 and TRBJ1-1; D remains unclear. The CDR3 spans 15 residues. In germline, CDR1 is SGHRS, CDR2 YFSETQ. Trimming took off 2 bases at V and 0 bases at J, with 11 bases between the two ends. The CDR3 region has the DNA TGCGCCAGCAGCTTCAGTCCGGGTTTGAACACTGAAGCTTTCTTT. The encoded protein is CASSFSPGLNTEAFF.

The CDR3 DNA reads as TGCGCCAGCAGCTTCGAGACTAGCGTATACAATGAGCAGTTCTTC. Protein product: CASSFETSVYNEQFF. The chain links TRBV5-1 to TRBJ2-1; 8 nucleotides line up with TRBD2. J lost 4 bases, V lost 2 bases, and 5 bases had no gene match. There are 15 residues in the CDR3. Germline CDR1 SGHRS, CDR2 YFSETQ. The full variable domain, completed using reference TRBV5-1 and TRBJ2-1, is KAGVTQTPRYLIKTRGQQVTLSCSPISGHRSVSWYQQTPGQGLQFLFEYFSETQRNKGNFPGRFSGRQFSNSRSEMNVSTLELGDSALYLCASSFETSVYNEQFFGPGTRLTVL.

The CDR3 reads CASRQGAQPQHF. Here the CDR3 DNA reads TGCGCCAGCAGACAGGGGGCTCAGCCCCAGCATTTT. The chain recombines TRBV10-2 with TRBJ1-5; TRBD1 agrees at 9 bases. J gave up 6 bases and V 6 bases, and 0 bases lay outside the gene matches. The germline V gene encodes CDR1 WSHSY and CDR2 SAAADI. The CDR3 loop spans 12 amino acids.

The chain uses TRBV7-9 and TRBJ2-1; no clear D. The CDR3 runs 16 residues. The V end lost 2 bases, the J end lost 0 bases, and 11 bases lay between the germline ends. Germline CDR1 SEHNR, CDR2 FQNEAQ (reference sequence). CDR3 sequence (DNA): TGTGCCAGCAGCTTACAGCGAACCTTCTCCTACAATGAGCAGTTCTTC. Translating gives CASSLQRTFSYNEQFF.

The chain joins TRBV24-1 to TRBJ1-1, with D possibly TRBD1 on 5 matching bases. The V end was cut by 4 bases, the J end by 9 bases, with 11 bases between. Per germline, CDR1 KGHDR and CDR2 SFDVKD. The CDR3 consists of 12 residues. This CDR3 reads CATSETGTQAFF. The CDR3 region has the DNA TGTGCCACCAGTGAAACCGGGACTCAAGCTTTCTTT.

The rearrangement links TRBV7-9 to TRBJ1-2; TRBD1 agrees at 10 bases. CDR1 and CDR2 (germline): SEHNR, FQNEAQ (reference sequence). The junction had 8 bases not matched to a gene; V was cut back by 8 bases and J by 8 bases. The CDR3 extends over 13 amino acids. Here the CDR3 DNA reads TGTGCCAGCCGACCGACAGGGGGCGGGGGCTACACCTTC. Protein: CASRPTGGGGYTF.

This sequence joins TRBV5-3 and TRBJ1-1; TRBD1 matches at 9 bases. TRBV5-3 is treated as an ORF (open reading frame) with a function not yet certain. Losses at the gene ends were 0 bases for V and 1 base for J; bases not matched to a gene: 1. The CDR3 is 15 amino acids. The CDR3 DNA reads TGTGCCAGAAGCTTGGACAGGGGGCGGAACACTGAAGCTTTCTTT. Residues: CARSLDRGRNTEAFF.

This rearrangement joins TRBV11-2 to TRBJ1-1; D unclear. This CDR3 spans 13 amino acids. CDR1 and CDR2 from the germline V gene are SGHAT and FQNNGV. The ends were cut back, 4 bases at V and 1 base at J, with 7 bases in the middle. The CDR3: CASSSYRNTEAFF. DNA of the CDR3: TGTGCCAGCAGCTCCTACAGGAACACTGAAGCTTTCTTT.

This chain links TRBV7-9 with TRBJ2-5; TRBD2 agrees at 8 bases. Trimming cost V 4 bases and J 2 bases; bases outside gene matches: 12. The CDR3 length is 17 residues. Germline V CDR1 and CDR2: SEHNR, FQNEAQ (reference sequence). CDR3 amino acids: CASSSIVLSGAQETQYF. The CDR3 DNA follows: TGTGCCAGCAGCTCTATAGTTCTTAGCGGGGCACAAGAGACCCAGTACTTC.

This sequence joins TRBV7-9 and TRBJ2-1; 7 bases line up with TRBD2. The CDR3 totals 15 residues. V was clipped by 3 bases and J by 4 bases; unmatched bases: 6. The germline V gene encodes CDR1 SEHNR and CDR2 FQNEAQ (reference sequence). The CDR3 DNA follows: TGTGCCAGCAGCTTTCAGCGGGGTTTATACAATGAGCAGTTCTTC. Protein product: CASSFQRGLYNEQFF.

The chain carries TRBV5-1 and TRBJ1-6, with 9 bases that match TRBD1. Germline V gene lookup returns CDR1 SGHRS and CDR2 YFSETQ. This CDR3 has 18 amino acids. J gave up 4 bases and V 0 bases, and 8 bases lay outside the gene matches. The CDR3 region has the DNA TGCGCCAGCAGCTTGGTGAGACAGGGGGTCGGGTATAATTCACCCCTCCACTTT. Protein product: CASSLVRQGVGYNSPLHF.

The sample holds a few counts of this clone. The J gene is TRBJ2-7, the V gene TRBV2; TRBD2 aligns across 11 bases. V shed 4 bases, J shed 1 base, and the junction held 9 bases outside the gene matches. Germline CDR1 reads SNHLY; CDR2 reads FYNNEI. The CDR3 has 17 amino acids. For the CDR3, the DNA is TGTGCCAGCAGTGCATCCTGGGGGACTAGCGGTTCCTACGAGCAGTACTTC. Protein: CASSASWGTSGSYEQYF.

The CDR3 coding sequence is TGCGCCAGCAGCCAAGCAAGACGACTGCGGGACCACTATGGCTACACCTTC. Protein sequence: CASSQARRLRDHYGYTF. V gene TRBV4-1 combines with J gene TRBJ1-2; a possible D gene is TRBD1 (5 bases). CDR1 and CDR2 (germline): MGHRA, YSYEKL. The V end lost 1 base, the J end lost 3 bases, and 18 bases lay between the germline ends. CDR3 length: 17 amino acids.

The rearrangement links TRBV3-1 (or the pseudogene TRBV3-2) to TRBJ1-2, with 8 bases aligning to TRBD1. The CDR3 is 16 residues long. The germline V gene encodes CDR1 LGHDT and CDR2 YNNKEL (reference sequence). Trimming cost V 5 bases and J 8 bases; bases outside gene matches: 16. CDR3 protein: CASSKGRRTGNGGYTF. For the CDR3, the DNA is TGTGCCAGCAGCAAAGGTCGGCGGACAGGGAACGGCGGCTACACCTTC.